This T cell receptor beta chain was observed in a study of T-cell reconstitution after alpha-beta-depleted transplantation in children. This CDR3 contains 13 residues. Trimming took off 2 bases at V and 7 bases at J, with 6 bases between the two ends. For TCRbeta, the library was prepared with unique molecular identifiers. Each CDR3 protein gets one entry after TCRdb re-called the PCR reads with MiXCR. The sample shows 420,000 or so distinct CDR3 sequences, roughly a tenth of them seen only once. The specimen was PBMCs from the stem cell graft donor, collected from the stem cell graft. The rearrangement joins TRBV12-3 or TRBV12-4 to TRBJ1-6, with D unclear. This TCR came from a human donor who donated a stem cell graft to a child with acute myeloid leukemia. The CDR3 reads CASSLRENSPLHF. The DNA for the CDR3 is TGTGCCAGCAGTTTAAGGGAGAATTCACCCCTCCACTTT.